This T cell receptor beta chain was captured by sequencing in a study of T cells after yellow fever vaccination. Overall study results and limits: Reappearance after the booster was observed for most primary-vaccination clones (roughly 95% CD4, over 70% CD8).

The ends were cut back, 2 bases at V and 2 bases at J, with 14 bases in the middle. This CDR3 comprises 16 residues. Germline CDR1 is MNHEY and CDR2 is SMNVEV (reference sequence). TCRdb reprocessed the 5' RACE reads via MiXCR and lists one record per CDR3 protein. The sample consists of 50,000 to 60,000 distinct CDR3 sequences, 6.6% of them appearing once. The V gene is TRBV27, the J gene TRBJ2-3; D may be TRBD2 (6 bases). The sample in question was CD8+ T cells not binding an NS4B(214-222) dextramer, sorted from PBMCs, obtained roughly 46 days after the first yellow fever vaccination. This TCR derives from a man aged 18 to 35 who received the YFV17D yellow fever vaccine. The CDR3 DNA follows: TGTGCCAGCAGTTTACTAAGGGACTTAAACACAGATACGCAGTATTTT. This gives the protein CASSLLRDLNTDTQYF.